The source of this T cell receptor (beta chain) is a study of T cells in Graves' hyperthyroidism and ophthalmopathy (dated by TCRdb to between 2019 and 2020). In terms of the full investigation: Peripheral blood was collected at initial diagnosis, before any treatment. Prospective prediction of ophthalmopathy was tested in an independent validation cohort consisting of roughly 20 hyperthyroidism patients and 15 to 17 patients who later progressed to ophthalmopathy. To identify distinguishing TCR V-J signatures, a discovery cohort of some 99 patients was used, comprising some 43 with Graves' ophthalmopathy and approximately 58 with stable Graves' hyperthyroidism. The study also compared thyroid tissue and blood T-cell repertoires from more than 5 Graves' hyperthyroidism patients. TCR Vbeta CDR3 sequencing of 120 to 150 peripheral blood samples (over 40 ophthalmopathy, 75 to 80 hyperthyroidism and approximately 17 progressor patients) is reported in the paper. For training and testing, the roughly 97 patients in the discovery cohort were randomly divided in a 7:3 ratio. After blood sampling, hyperthyroidism patients were treated with methimazole at a starting dose of 30 mg daily, and ophthalmopathy patients were treated with high-dose intravenous methylprednisolone. General conclusions and limits of the study: Most expanded thyroid clonotypes (frequency above 0.001) were also detected in blood, a finding suggesting that blood repertoires may reflect thyroid immune responses. A model built on a 13 V-J signature distinguished ophthalmopathy from stable hyperthyroidism, reaching 87.88% sensitivity and around 82% specificity in cross-validation and 80%/75% in testing. Sample size was not statistically predetermined, and investigators were not blinded to group allocation. In validation, the model predicted progression to ophthalmopathy a median of approximately 6.6 months before onset, with approximately 71% sensitivity and about 72% specificity.

This clonotype came up many times. It lacks a known antigen. Base qualities are missing; no much larger clone stands one base away. In the ophthalmopathy patients, disease was moderately to severely active, with a Clinical Activity Score of 3 or more, a NOSPECS grade of 4 or more, and a duration of less than 3 months. Any patient with an uncontrolled infection, another autoimmune disease, pregnancy or lactation was excluded. Diagnoses were established on the basis of clinical symptoms, serum thyroxine and TRAb, thyroid ultrasound, and orbital computed tomography. PBMCs were separated from about 10 ml of fresh peripheral blood using Ficoll-Paque density gradient centrifugation. Total RNA was extracted using Trizol reagent, and RNA quality was assessed on an Agilent 2100 Bioanalyzer. The TCR beta CDR3 regions were amplified from the RNA transcripts. For the first round of RT-PCR on the TCR CDR3, the HTBI primer set was used together with the Qiagen OneStep RT-PCR kit. Libraries were constructed in a second round of multiplex PCR, after which size selection and purification were carried out. Paired-end sequencing of the libraries was performed with 100 bp reads on an Illumina HiSeq2000. In the authors' own workflow: SOAPnuke was used to process the raw data, with reads discarded if the reads contained adapters or uncalled bases, had a mean Phred below 15, or lacked an exact constant-primer or identifier match. COPE v1.2.5 was used to merge the high-quality paired reads, and each unique nucleotide sequence was defined as a clonotype. Clonotypes were aligned to IMGT TRBV, TRBD and TRBJ reference segments using MiTCR v1.1. The analysis was restricted to V-J combinations with a frequency above 0.0001, which together covered 99% to 99.2% of the repertoires. A TCS score was defined as the ratio of F50 (clonal expansion) to E x V (chaos), with BLOSUM62-based TCRdist applied between CDR3 peptides within each V-J. Welch's t-statistics and random forest reduced 514 V-J features to about 12, which were used in a naive Bayes classifier (R e1071). TCRdb cleaned the public reads at Q25 with fastp, built clones with MiXCR and kept in-frame beta chains. Identical CDR3 proteins give one entry, which carries the most common genes and DNA. These V and J calls originate from TCRdb's pipeline instead of the authors' own analysis. Counted in this sample were about 370,000 distinct CDR3 sequences; over 12% of them appeared once. Of the sample, approximately 19% falls within the top ten clones.

CDR1 and CDR2 are drawn from the germline V gene: MDHEN, SYDVKM. The CDR3 sequence holds 15 residues, the cysteine and phenylalanine included. Only the CDR3 DNA stays, 45 bases, in frame from base 1. Relative to germline, V is missing 7 bases and J is missing 6 bases, with 10 bases of the junction outside any gene match. Recombination joined TRBV28 with TRBJ2-5; the junction holds 11 bases that match TRBD2. The sample taken for sequencing was blood. The TCR originated in an older woman with Graves' ophthalmopathy. This receptor carries the CDR3 CASNALAGVGQTQYF. The DNA sequence is TGTGCCAGCAACGCACTAGCGGGAGTTGGACAGACCCAGTACTTC. The entire variable domain, with the stretches around the CDR3 drawn from the reference TRBV28 and TRBJ2-5 proteins, is DVKVTQSSRYLVKRTGEKVFLECVQDMDHENMFWYRQDPGLGLRLIYFSYDVKMKEKGDIPEGYSVSREKKERFSLILESASTNQTSMYLCASNALAGVGQTQYFGPGTRLLVL.